One sample yielded the 13 T cell receptor beta chains listed below, sequenced in a study of monozygotic twins with cystic fibrosis. Method: immunoSEQ multiplex PCR; TCRdb's copy keeps in-frame clones and lacks some. The sample carries about 20,000 clones, 95% to 98% recorded once. Sequences were obtained from blood. These TCRs come from a woman aged 25 to 39 with cystic fibrosis.

This chain uses TRBV7-2 with TRBJ2-7, with a possible D match to TRBD1 (5 bases). Germline V gives CDR1 SGHTA, CDR2 FQGNSA. The germline V and J ends were trimmed by 1 base and 2 bases, with 9 bases remaining between them. The CDR3 has 14 amino acids. The CDR3 loop reads CASSLGRQTYEQYF. The DNA for the CDR3 is TGTGCCAGCAGCTTAGGTAGACAGACCTACGAGCAGTACTTC.

The chain combines TRBV4-1 with TRBJ2-3; D remains ambiguous. Trimming removed 5 bases from V and 0 bases from J, with 15 bases in between. Germline loops: CDR1 MGHRA, CDR2 YSYEKL. The CDR3 totals 16 residues. The CDR3 loop reads CASSTQPNPSTDTQYF. CDR3 coding DNA: TGCGCCAGCAGCACCCAGCCGAATCCGAGCACAGATACGCAGTATTTT.

The chain joins TRBV4-2 to TRBJ2-1; possible D gene TRBD2, 6 bases. The CDR3 runs 16 residues. V was pared by 3 bases and J by 4 bases, with 16 bases between. Germline values: CDR1 LGHNA, CDR2 YNFKEQ. The CDR3 loop is CASSQTGTGLYNEQFF. In DNA, the CDR3 is TGTGCCAGCAGCCAGACCGGGACTGGTCTGTACAATGAGCAGTTCTTC.

The CDR3 coding sequence is TGCGCCAGCAGCCAGGAACAGGGCAACACTGAAGCTTTCTTT. Translated: CASSQEQGNTEAFF. This rearrangement joins TRBV4-3 to TRBJ1-1, with a weak D call TRBD1 (6 bases). The germline CDR1 and CDR2 sequences are LGHNA and YSLEER. The CDR3 covers 14 residues. Deletions cut 3 bases from V and 2 bases from J, with 10 bases between.

The V and J genes are TRBV6-7 and TRBJ1-4; D is perhaps TRBD1 (6 bases). TRBV6-7 is treated as an ORF (open reading frame) with a function not yet certain. This CDR3 has 15 amino acids. Trimming removed 5 bases at V and 4 bases at J, with 14 bases between. The CDR3 here is CASSPGQPINEKLFF. The CDR3 DNA is TGTGCCAGCAGTCCCGGACAGCCGATTAATGAAAAACTGTTTTTT.

The rearrangement uses TRBV10-3 and TRBJ1-1; tentative D call: TRBD1 (6 bases). V was pared by 0 bases and J by 1 base, with 6 bases between. Germline V gene lookup returns CDR1 ENHRY and CDR2 SYGVKD. CDR3 length equals 14 residues. The chain's CDR3 is CAISESTGNTEAFF. The CDR3 DNA reads as TGTGCCATCAGTGAGTCGACAGGGAACACTGAAGCTTTCTTT.

This chain connects TRBV6-1 to TRBJ2-5, with 7 bases matching TRBD1. The J call could be wrong; TRBJ2-7 is a better fit for the DNA end. Germline assignment: CDR1 MNHNS and CDR2 SASEGT. This CDR3 is 18 amino acids long. CDR3 region: CASSEFPISGTESYEQYF. The CDR3 DNA sequence: TGTGCCAGCAGTGAATTCCCAATCTCCGGGACAGAGTCCTACGAGCAGTACTTC.

This chain links TRBV29-1 with TRBJ1-2, with D hard to call. The V gene lost 4 bases and the J gene lost 8 bases, with 14 bases spanning the gap. Germline V gene lookup returns CDR1 SQVTM and CDR2 ANQGSEA. This CDR3 is 12 amino acids long. CDR3 amino acids: CSVGEPSGGYTF. CDR3 in DNA: TGCAGCGTTGGGGAACCTTCGGGGGGCTACACCTTC.

V and J are TRBV5-1 and TRBJ2-2; 8 bases line up with TRBD1. CDR3 length equals 16 residues. Germline V CDR1 and CDR2: SGHRS, YFSETQ. With 2 bases clipped from V and 1 base from J, the junction kept 4 bases outside the gene matches. CDR3: CASSFQGARNTGELFF. The CDR3 DNA sequence: TGCGCCAGCAGCTTTCAGGGGGCGAGGAACACCGGGGAGCTGTTTTTT.

The chain employs TRBV19 and TRBJ2-7; D ambiguous. From germline, CDR1 is LNHDA and CDR2 SQIVND (reference sequence). The CDR3 length is 16 residues. V dropped 1 base and J dropped 3 bases, with 16 bases sitting between them. Written as DNA, the CDR3 is TGTGCCAGTAGTATAGCCGCTCCCTTCCTGGGCTACGAGCAGTACTTC. Encoded protein: CASSIAAPFLGYEQYF.

The gene calls are TRBV27 and TRBJ1-5, with TRBD1 matching over 7 bases. Germline values: CDR1 MNHEY, CDR2 SMNVEV (reference sequence). After removal of 5 bases from V and 1 base from J, the junction contained 5 bases not matched to a gene. This CDR3 contains 15 residues. In DNA form, the CDR3 reads TGTGCCAGCAGTCCAGGGGGAGGCAGCAATCAGCCCCAGCATTTT. Translated, it gives CASSPGGGSNQPQHF.

The chain joins TRBV9 to TRBJ1-1; D is unresolved. Per the germline V gene, CDR1 is SGDLS and CDR2 is YYNGEE. CDR3 length equals 14 residues. V gave up 3 bases and J gave up 7 bases, with 16 bases separating them. CDR3 residues: CASSASPQESEAFF. The CDR3, as DNA: TGTGCCAGCAGCGCATCACCCCAGGAGAGTGAAGCTTTCTTT.

The chain couples TRBV6-5 to TRBJ1-1, with D possibly TRBD1 on 6 matching bases. CDR3 size: 15 residues. The V and J ends lost 7 bases and 1 base respectively, with 16 bases between them. The germline V gene encodes CDR1 MNHEY and CDR2 SVGAGI. The CDR3 sequence: CASTDGGAGNTEAFF. The CDR3, as DNA: TGTGCCAGCACCGATGGGGGGGCGGGGAACACTGAAGCTTTCTTT.